The next 16 T cell receptor beta chains were all read from a single sample in a study of radiation and T cells in renal cell carcinoma. Time point defined: blood 2 weeks post-SBRT. Treatment: 15 Gy SBRT to primary tumor, nephrectomy 4 weeks later. The protocol was immunoSEQ multiplex PCR, while the TCRdb copy is restricted to in-frame clones and leaves out a portion. This table holds tens of thousands of clones, 70% to 80% found once. Sequencing used blood, obtained from a patient whose treatment included radiotherapy and nephrectomy. The receptors come from a man aged 60-69 years with renal cell carcinoma.

The CDR3 DNA follows: TGTGCCAGTAGCTGGGACATCTACAATGAGCAGTTCTTC. Amino acids: CASSWDIYNEQFF. The rearrangement joins TRBV19 to TRBJ2-1, with TRBD1 as a possible D gene (6 bases). The V gene lost 6 bases and the J gene lost 3 bases, with 9 bases spanning the gap. Germline V gives CDR1 LNHDA, CDR2 SQIVND (reference sequence). The CDR3 is made up of 13 amino acids.

This chain uses TRBV10-3 with TRBJ2-7, with 8 bases lining up with TRBD1. Germline CDR1 is ENHRY and CDR2 is SYGVKD. The CDR3 runs to 14 residues. The junction had 13 bases not matched to a gene; V was cut back by 10 bases and J by 5 bases. CDR3 sequence reads: CATQNQGAPDEQYF. DNA for the CDR3: TGTGCCACCCAAAACCAGGGGGCGCCGGACGAGCAGTACTTC.

The chain has TRBV5-1 and TRBJ1-1; 7 nucleotides line up with TRBD1. The CDR3 extends over 16 amino acids. Per germline, CDR1 SGHRS and CDR2 YFSETQ. V trimming: 4 bases; J trimming: 1 base; junction bases outside the gene matches: 10. CDR3 sequence (DNA): TGCGCCAGCAGCCGAAGGCAGGGGGGGCGGAACACTGAAGCTTTCTTT. It yields the protein CASSRRQGGRNTEAFF.

V usage is TRBV10-3 and J usage is TRBJ1-1; D possibly corresponds to TRBD1 (6 bases). Germline loops: CDR1 ENHRY, CDR2 SYGVKD. This CDR3 comprises 13 residues. The germline V and J ends were trimmed by 4 bases and 7 bases, with 13 bases remaining between them. For the CDR3, the DNA is TGTGCCATCAGTGGGGATCGGGGGCTTGAAGCTTTCTTT. It yields the protein CAISGDRGLEAFF.

V usage is TRBV5-1 and J usage is TRBJ2-2; 8 bases are shared with TRBD1. The V gene's germline CDR1 is SGHRS and CDR2 YFSETQ. The ends lost 4 bases at V and 6 bases at J; junction bases unmatched: 5. The CDR3 contains 14 residues. CDR3 nucleotides: TGCGCCAGCAGCCGGCAGGGGGCCCCCGGGGAGCTGTTTTTT. Its translation is CASSRQGAPGELFF.

V and J are TRBV5-4 and TRBJ1-2; TRBD1 is a possible D gene (5 bases). Germline CDR1 and CDR2: SGHNT and YYREEE (reference sequence). The ends were cut back, 4 bases at V and 3 bases at J, with 13 bases in the middle. The CDR3 runs to 14 residues. The CDR3 loop is CASSPGGVYYGYTF. The DNA of the CDR3 is TGTGCCAGCAGCCCGGGGGGAGTTTACTATGGCTACACCTTC.

V gene TRBV6-1 combines with J gene TRBJ1-2; D is possibly TRBD1 (5 bases). Germline V lookup: CDR1 MNHNS, CDR2 SASEGT. This CDR3 has 13 amino acids. V gave up 5 bases and J gave up 8 bases, with 15 bases separating them. The CDR3, as DNA: TGTGCCAGCAGTCTAAACATGAGGGACGGCTACACCTTC. Its translation is CASSLNMRDGYTF.

The V gene is TRBV2, the J gene TRBJ1-5; D not resolved. The CDR3 runs 15 residues. CDR1 is SNHLY, CDR2 FYNNEI, per germline. V gave up 4 bases and J gave up 3 bases, with 13 bases separating them. CDR3 nucleotides: TGTGCCAGCAGTGCCCCGAAGGTGCTCAATCAGCCCCAGCATTTT. Translation: CASSAPKVLNQPQHF.

The chain links TRBV7-8 to TRBJ2-5, with 8 bases identical to TRBD1. This CDR3 has 13 residues. V shed 5 bases and J 3 bases; nucleotides not matched to a gene: 2. CDR1 is SGHVS and CDR2 is FQNEAQ in the germline V gene. The CDR3 DNA sequence: TGTGCCAGCAGCCAGACAGGGGAAGAGACCCAGTACTTC. Protein sequence: CASSQTGEETQYF.

The chain is built from TRBV19 and TRBJ2-1, with no clear D. Looked up from germline, CDR1 is LNHDA and CDR2 is SQIVND (reference sequence). V lost 5 bases and J lost 0, with 11 bases in between. The CDR3 consists of 15 residues. CDR3 region: CASSLAASSYNEQFF. For the CDR3, the DNA is TGTGCCAGTAGTCTGGCAGCTAGCTCCTACAATGAGCAGTTCTTC.

This clone was picked up one time. The V and J genes are TRBV7-9 and TRBJ1-6; no reliable D call. This CDR3 has 17 residues. With 1 base removed from V and 9 bases from J, the gap between germline ends came to 19 bases. Germline assignment: CDR1 SEHNR and CDR2 FQNEAQ (reference sequence). The CDR3 spells CASSLDMKGNLLSPLHF. DNA for the CDR3: TGTGCCAGCAGCTTAGATATGAAGGGAAACCTCCTTTCACCCCTCCACTTT.

The chain recombines TRBV11-3 with TRBJ1-5, with TRBD1 matching 8 bases. V was pared by 0 bases and J by 6 bases, with 4 bases of the junction left unmatched. Germline V CDR1 and CDR2: SGHNT, YENEEA. CDR3 length: 15 amino acids. The CDR3 DNA reads TGTGCCAGCAGCTTAGAGGACAGGGTAGTTCAGCCCCAGCATTTT. It translates to CASSLEDRVVQPQHF.

This clone was counted ten times or more. The CDR3 DNA reads as TGTGCTGGGATGATGGGAACGAACACTGAAGCTTTCTTT. This encodes CAGMMGTNTEAFF. The chain employs TRBV5-3 and TRBJ1-1; D is unclear. TRBV5-3 has ORF status, its function being uncertain. This CDR3 is 13 amino acids long.

The rearrangement links TRBV27 to TRBJ1-4; TRBD1 matches at 8 bases. With 5 bases clipped from V and 1 base from J, the junction kept 6 bases outside the gene matches. This CDR3 is 16 amino acids long. Germline V lookup: CDR1 MNHEY, CDR2 SMNVEV (reference sequence). CDR3 sequence reads: CASSGTGAETNEKLFF. CDR3 nucleotide sequence: TGTGCCAGCAGTGGGACAGGTGCCGAAACTAATGAAAAACTGTTTTTT. The full variable domain, rest sourced from reference TRBV27 and TRBJ1-4, is EAQVTQNPRYLITVTGKKLTVTCSQNMNHEYMSWYRQDPGLGLRQIYYSMNVEVTDKGDVPEGYKVSRKEKRNFPLILESPSPNQTSLYFCASSGTGAETNEKLFFGSGTQLSVL.

This rearrangement joins TRBV7-9 to TRBJ1-2; weak D call: TRBD1 (5 bases). Germline CDR1 SEHNR, CDR2 FQNEAQ (reference sequence). The V and J ends lost 11 bases and 3 bases respectively, with 25 bases between them. The CDR3 is 16 amino acids. The CDR3 region is CAGSSTATGGDYGYTF. CDR3 DNA sequence: TGTGCCGGGTCCTCGACAGCGACCGGGGGTGACTATGGCTACACCTTC.

The chain employs TRBV4-3 and TRBJ1-5; D perhaps matches TRBD1 (5 bases). CDR1 is LGHNA and CDR2 is YSLEER in the germline V gene. The V end was cut by 0 bases, the J end by 4 bases, with 22 bases between. The CDR3 loop spans 19 amino acids. The CDR3 region is CASSQDVKLGQGSNQPQHF. CDR3 DNA: TGCGCCAGCAGCCAAGATGTCAAGTTAGGGCAGGGTTCAAATCAGCCCCAGCATTTT.